The 5 T cell receptor beta chains below come from one sample, sequenced in a study of blood T cell repertoires in COVID-19. TCRdb's table, derived via immunoSEQ multiplex PCR, lists solely in-frame clones and lacks some. The data contain approximately 470,000 clones, 75% to 90% of them seen just once; the ten biggest clones take up roughly 3.2%. Sequences were obtained from peripheral blood. The receptors shown here come from a human donor in a cohort sampled during active COVID-19.

This chain joins TRBV19 and TRBJ1-3; D is ambiguous. CDR1 and CDR2 (germline): LNHDA, SQIVND (reference sequence). The CDR3 covers 15 residues. V lost 2 bases to trimming and J lost 0 bases, with 8 bases between them. CDR3 DNA: TGTGCCAGTAGTATAATGGGGAGCTCTGGAAACACCATATATTTT. Its protein is CASSIMGSSGNTIYF.

This rearrangement joins TRBV28 to TRBJ2-2; a possible D gene is TRBD1 (5 bases). The CDR3 totals 13 residues. Trimming pared 8 bases from V and 1 base from J, leaving 8 bases between. Germline V CDR1 and CDR2: MDHEN, SYDVKM. Here the CDR3 reads CASAQGNTGELFF. The DNA of the CDR3 is TGTGCCAGCGCCCAGGGGAACACCGGGGAGCTGTTTTTT.

The genes are TRBV10-3 and TRBJ2-2, with 7 bases aligning to TRBD1. The CDR3 totals 15 residues. The germline CDR1 and CDR2 sequences are ENHRY and SYGVKD. Trimming cost V 5 bases and J 3 bases; bases outside gene matches: 6. This chain's CDR3 is CAISMTQGDTGELFF. For the CDR3, the DNA is TGTGCCATCAGTATGACGCAGGGGGACACCGGGGAGCTGTTTTTT.

The rearrangement joins TRBV6-5 to TRBJ1-2; TRBD1 matches 12 bases. The V gene's germline CDR1 is MNHEY and CDR2 SVGAGI. With V trimmed by 7 bases and J by 7 bases, 7 bases remained unmatched. This CDR3 has 14 residues. The CDR3 DNA is TGTGCCAGCACCACGGGACAGGGGGCGCGTGGCTACACCTTC. Translating it yields CASTTGQGARGYTF.

This clone was observed a single time. The chain carries TRBV5-6 and TRBJ2-5; a weak D match, TRBD2 (5 bases). Between the trimmed V and J ends, which lost 0 bases and 1 base, there was a span of 10 bases. The germline V gene has CDR1 SGHDT and CDR2 YYEEEE. The CDR3 spans 15 residues. The DNA of the CDR3 is TGTGCCAGCAGCTTGGTGAGGGATCCCCAAGAGACCCAGTACTTC. Protein product: CASSLVRDPQETQYF. Together with reference TRBV5-6 and TRBJ2-5, the CDR3 gives the full variable domain: DAGVTQSPTHLIKTRGQQVTLRCSPKSGHDTVSWYQQALGQGPQFIFQYYEEEERQRGNFPDRFSGHQFPNYSSELNVNALLLGDSALYLCASSLVRDPQETQYFGPGTRLLVL.